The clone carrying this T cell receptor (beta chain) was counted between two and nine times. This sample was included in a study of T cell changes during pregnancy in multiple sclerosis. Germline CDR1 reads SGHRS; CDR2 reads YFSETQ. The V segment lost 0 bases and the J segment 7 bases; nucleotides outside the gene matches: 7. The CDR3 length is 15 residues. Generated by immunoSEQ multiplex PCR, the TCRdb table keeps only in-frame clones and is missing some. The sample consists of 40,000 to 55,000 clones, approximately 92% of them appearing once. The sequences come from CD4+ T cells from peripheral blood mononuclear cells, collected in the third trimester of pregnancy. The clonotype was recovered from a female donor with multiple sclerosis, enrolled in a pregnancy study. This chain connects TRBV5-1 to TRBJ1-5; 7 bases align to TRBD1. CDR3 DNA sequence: TGCGCCAGCAGCTTGGAGACAGGGCTAGGGCAGCCCCAGCATTTT. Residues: CASSLETGLGQPQHF.